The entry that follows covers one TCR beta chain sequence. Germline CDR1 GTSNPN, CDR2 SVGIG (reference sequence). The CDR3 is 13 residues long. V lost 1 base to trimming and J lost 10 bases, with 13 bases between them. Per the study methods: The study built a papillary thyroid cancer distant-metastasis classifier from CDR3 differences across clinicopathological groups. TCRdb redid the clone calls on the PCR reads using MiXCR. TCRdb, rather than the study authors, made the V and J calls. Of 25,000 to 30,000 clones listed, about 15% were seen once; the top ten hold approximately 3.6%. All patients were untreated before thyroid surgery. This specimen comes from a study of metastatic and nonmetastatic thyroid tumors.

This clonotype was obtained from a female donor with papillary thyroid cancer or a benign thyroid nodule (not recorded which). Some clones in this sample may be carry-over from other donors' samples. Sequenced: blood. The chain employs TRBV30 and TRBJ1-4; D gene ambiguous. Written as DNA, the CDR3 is TGTGCCTGGAGTGGGGATCTTAACGGAAAACTGTTTTTT. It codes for CAWSGDLNGKLFF.